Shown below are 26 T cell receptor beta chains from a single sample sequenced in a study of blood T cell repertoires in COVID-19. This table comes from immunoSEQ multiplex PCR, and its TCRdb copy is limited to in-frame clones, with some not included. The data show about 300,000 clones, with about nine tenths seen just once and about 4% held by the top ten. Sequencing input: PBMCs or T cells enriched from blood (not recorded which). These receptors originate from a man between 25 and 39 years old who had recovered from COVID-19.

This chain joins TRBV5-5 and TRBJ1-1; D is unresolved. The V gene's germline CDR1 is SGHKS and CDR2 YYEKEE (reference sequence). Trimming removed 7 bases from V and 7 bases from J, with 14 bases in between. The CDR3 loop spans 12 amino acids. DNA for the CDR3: TGTGCCAGCCCGGACGGAGGAAATGAAGCTTTCTTT. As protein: CASPDGGNEAFF.

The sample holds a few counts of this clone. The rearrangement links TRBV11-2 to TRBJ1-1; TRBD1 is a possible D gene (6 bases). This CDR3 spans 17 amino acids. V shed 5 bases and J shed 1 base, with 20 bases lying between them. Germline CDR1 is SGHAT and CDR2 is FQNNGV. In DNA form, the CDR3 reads TGTGCCAGCAGCCCGCGTTTGGGGGCTGGCTGGAACACTGAAGCTTTCTTT. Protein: CASSPRLGAGWNTEAFF.

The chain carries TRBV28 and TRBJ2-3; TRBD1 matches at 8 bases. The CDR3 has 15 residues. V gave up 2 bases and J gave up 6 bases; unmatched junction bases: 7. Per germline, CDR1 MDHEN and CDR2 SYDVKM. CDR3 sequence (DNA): TGTGCCAGCAGTTTAAGGGCCAGGGGGCAGGATACGCAGTATTTT. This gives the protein CASSLRARGQDTQYF.

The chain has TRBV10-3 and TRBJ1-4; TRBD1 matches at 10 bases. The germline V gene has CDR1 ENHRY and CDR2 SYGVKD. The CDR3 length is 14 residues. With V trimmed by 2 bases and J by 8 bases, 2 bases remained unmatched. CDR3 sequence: CAISEGQGVEKLFF. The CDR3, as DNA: TGTGCCATCAGTGAGGGACAGGGGGTCGAAAAACTGTTTTTT.

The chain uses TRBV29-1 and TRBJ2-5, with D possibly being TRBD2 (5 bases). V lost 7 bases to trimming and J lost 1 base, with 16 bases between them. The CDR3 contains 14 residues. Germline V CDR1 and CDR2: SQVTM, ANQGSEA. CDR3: CSATADGLQETQYF. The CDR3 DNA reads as TGCAGCGCCACAGCGGACGGCCTCCAAGAGACCCAGTACTTC.

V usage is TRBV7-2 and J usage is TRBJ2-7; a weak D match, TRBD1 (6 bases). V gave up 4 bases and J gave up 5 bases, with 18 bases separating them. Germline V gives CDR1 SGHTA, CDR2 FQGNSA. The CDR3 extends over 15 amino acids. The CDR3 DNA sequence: TGTGCCAGCAGCTGGGGCGGAGCAGGGGCGAACGAGCAGTACTTC. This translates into CASSWGGAGANEQYF.

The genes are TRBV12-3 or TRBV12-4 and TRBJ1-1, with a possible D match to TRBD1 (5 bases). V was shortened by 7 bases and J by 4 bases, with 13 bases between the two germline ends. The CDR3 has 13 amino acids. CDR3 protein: CASNSYGGTEAFF. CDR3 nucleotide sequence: TGTGCCAGCAATTCCTACGGGGGCACTGAAGCTTTCTTT.

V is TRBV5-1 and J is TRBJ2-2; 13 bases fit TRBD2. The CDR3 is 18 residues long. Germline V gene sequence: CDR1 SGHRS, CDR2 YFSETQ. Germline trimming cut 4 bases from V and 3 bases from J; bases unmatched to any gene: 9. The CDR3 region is CASSPEGLAGLHTGELFF. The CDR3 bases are TGCGCCAGCAGCCCAGAGGGACTAGCGGGACTTCACACCGGGGAGCTGTTTTTT.

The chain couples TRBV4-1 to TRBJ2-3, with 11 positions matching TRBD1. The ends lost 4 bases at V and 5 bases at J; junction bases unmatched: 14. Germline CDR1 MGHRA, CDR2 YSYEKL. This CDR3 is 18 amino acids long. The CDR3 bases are TGCGCCAGCAGCCGCTGGACAGGGGGCGCGGGCTGGCGAGATACGCAGTATTTT. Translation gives CASSRWTGGAGWRDTQYF.

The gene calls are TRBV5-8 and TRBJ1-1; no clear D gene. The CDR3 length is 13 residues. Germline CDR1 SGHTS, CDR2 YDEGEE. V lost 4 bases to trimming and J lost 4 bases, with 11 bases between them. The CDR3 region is CASSLAGSTEAFF. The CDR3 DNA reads TGTGCCAGCAGCCTGGCAGGCAGCACTGAAGCTTTCTTT.

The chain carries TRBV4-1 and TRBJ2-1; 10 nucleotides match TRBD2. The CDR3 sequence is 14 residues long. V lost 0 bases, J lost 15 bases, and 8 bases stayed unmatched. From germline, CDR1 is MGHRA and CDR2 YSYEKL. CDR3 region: CASSQEAGGPAGFF. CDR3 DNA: TGCGCCAGCAGCCAAGAAGCGGGAGGGCCGGCGGGGTTCTTC.

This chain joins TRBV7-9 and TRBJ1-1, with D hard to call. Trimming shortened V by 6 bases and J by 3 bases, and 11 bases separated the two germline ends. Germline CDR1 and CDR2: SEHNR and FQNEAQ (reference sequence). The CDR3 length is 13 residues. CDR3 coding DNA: TGTGCCAGCAGGAGTTTTGGAGACACTGAAGCTTTCTTT. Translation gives CASRSFGDTEAFF. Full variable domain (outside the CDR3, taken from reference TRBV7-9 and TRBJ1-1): DTGVSQNPRHKITKRGQNVTFRCDPISEHNRLYWYRQTLGQGPEFLTYFQNEAQLEKSRLLSDRFSAERPKGSFSTLEIQRTEQGDSAMYLCASRSFGDTEAFFGQGTRLTVV.

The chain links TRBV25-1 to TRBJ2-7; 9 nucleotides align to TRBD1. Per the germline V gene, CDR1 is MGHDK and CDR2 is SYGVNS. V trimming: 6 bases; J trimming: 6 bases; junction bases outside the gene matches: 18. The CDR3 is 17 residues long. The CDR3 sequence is CASSPNPGTGLRIEQYF. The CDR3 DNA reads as TGTGCCAGCAGCCCAAACCCCGGGACAGGGCTACGAATCGAGCAGTACTTC.

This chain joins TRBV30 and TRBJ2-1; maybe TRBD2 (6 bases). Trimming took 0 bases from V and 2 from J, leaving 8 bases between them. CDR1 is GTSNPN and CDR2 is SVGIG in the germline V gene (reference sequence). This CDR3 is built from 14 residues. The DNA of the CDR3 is TGTGCCTGGAGTGTACTAGCTCCCTACAATGAGCAGTTCTTC. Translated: CAWSVLAPYNEQFF. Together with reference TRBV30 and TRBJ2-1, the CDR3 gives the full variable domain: SQTIHQWPATLVQPVGSPLSLECTVEGTSNPNLYWYRQAAGRGLQLLFYSVGIGQISSEVPQNLSASRPQDRQFILSSKKLLLSDSGFYLCAWSVLAPYNEQFFGPGTRLTVL.

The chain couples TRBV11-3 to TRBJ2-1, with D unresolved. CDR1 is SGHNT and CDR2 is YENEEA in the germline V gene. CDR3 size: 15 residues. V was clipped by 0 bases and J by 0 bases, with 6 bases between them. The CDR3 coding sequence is TGTGCCAGCAGCTTAGACTCCAGCTCCTACAATGAGCAGTTCTTC. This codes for CASSLDSSSYNEQFF.

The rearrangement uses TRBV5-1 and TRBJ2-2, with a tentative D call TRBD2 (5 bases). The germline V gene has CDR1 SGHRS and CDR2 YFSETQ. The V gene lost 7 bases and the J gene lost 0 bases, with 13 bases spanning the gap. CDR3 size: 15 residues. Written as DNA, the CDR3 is TGCGCCAGCTGTCCGGGGATGTCGAACACCGGGGAGCTGTTTTTT. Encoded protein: CASCPGMSNTGELFF.

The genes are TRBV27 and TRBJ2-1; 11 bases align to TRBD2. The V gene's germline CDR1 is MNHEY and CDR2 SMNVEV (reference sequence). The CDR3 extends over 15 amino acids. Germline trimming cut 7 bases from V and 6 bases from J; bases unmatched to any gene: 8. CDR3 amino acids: CASTYYGLAGNEQFF. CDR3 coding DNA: TGTGCCAGCACATATTATGGACTAGCGGGCAATGAGCAGTTCTTC.

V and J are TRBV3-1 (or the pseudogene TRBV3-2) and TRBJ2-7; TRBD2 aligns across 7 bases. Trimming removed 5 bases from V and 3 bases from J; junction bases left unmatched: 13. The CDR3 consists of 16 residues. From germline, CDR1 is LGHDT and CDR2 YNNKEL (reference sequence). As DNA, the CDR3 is TGTGCCAGCAGCGATGAGAGTCGTACGGGGGGCTACGAGCAGTACTTC. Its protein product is CASSDESRTGGYEQYF.

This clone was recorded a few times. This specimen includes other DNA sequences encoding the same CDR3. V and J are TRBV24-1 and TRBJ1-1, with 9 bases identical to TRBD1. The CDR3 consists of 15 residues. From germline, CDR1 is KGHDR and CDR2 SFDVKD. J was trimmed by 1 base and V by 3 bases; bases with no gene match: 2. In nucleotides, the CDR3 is TGTGCCACCAGTGATCCGGGACAGGGGAACACTGAAGCTTTCTTT. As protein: CATSDPGQGNTEAFF.

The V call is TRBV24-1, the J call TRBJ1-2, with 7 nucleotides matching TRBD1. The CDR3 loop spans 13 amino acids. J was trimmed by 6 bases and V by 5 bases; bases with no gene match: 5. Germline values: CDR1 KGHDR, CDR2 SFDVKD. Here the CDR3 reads CATSGDRVDGYTF. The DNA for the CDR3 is TGTGCCACCAGTGGAGACAGGGTGGATGGCTACACCTTC.

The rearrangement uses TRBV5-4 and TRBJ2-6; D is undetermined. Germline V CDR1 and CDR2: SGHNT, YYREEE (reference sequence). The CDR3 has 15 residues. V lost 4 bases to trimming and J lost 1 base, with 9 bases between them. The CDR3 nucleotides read TGTGCCAGCAGCCTTGACGGGTCTGGGGCCAACGTCCTGACTTTC. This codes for CASSLDGSGANVLTF.

CDR3 DNA: TGTGCCAGCTCACCACCCCGGTTGGGCAGGGCAAAACCTAATCAGCCCCAGCATTTT. Amino acids: CASSPPRLGRAKPNQPQHF. V usage is TRBV18 and J usage is TRBJ1-5, with D perhaps matching TRBD1 (5 bases). Germline-derived CDR1 and CDR2 are KGHSH and LQKENI. This CDR3 has 19 residues. Trimming stripped 0 bases from V and 4 bases from J, with 22 bases between.

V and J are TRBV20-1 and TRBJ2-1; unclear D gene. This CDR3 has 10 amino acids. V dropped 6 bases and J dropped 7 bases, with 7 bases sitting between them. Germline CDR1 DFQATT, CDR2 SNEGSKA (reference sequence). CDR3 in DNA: TGCAGTGCCGCCAGGAATGAGCAGTTCTTC. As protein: CSAARNEQFF.

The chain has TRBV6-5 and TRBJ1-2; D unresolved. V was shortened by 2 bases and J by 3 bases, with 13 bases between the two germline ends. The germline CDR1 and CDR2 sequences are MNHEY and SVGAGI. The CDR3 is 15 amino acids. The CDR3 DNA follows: TGTGCCAGCAGTTACCGAGGGCGGCCTGACTATGGCTACACCTTC. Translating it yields CASSYRGRPDYGYTF.

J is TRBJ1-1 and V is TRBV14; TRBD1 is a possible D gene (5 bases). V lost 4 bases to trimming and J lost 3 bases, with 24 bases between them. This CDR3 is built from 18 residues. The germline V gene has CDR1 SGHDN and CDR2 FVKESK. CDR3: CASSPYGFRGKWDTEAFF. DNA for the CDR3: TGTGCCAGCAGCCCGTATGGGTTTCGGGGGAAATGGGACACTGAAGCTTTCTTT.

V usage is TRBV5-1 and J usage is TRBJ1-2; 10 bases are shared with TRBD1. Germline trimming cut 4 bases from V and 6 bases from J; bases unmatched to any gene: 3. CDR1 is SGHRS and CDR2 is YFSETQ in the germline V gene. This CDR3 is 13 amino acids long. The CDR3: CASSPGQGHGYTF. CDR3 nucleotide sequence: TGCGCCAGCAGCCCGGGACAGGGGCATGGCTACACCTTC.